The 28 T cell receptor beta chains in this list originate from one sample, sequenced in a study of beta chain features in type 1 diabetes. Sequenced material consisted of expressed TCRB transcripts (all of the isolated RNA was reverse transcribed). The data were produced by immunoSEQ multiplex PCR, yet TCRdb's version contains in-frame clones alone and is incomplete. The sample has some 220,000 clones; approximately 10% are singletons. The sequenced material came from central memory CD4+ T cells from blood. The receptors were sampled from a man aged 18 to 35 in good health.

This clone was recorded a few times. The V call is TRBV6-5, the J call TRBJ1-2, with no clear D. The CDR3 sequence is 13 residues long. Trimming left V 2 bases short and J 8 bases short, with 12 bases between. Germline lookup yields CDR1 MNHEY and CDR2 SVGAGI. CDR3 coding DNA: TGTGCCAGCAGTTACACGAGTCTAGGGGGCTACACCTTC. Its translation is CASSYTSLGGYTF.

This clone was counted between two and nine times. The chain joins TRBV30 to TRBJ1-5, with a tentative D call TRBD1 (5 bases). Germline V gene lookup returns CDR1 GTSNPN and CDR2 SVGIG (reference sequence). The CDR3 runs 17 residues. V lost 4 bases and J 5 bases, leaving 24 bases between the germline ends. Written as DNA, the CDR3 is TGTGCCTGGACCAGTGGGGAGTGGGGGGTGTTCGATCAGCCCCAGCATTTT. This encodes CAWTSGEWGVFDQPQHF.

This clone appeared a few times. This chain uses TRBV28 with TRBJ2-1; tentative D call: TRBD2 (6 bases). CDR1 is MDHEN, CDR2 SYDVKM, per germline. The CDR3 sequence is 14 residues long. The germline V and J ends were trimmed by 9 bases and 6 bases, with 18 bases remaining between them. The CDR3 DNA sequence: TGTGCCAGATGGGGACGGGCGACTAGCAATGAGCAGTTCTTC. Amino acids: CARWGRATSNEQFF.

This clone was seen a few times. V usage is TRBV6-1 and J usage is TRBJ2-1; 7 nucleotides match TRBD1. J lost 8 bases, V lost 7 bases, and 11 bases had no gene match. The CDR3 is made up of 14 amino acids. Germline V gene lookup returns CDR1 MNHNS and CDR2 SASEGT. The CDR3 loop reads CASTGTDSTDEQFF. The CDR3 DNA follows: TGTGCCAGCACCGGGACAGATTCCACCGATGAGCAGTTCTTC.

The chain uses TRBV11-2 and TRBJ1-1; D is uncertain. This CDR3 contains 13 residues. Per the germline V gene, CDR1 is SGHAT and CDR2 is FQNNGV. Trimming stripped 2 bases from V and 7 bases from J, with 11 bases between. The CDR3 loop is CASSLNGGHEAFF. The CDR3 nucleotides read TGTGCCAGCAGCTTAAACGGCGGGCATGAAGCTTTCTTT.

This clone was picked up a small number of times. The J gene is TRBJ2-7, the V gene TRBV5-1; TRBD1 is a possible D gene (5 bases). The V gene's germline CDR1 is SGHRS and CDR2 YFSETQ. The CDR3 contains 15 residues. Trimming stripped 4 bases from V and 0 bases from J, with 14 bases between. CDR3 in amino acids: CASSPQTASSYEQYF. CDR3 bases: TGCGCCAGCAGCCCACAGACAGCCAGCTCCTACGAGCAGTACTTC.

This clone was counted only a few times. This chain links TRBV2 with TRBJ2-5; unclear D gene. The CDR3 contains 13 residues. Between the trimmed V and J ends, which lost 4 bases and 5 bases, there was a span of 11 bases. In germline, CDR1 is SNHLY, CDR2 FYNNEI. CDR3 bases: TGTGCCAGCAGTGTAGGGTTGTCGGAGACCCAGTACTTC. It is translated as CASSVGLSETQYF.

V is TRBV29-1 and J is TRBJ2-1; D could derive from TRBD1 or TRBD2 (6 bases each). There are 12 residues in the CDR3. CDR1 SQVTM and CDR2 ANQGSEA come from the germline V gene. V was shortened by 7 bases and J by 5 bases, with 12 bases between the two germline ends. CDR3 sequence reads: CSGEGGDNEQFF. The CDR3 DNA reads TGCAGCGGTGAGGGGGGCGACAATGAGCAGTTCTTC.

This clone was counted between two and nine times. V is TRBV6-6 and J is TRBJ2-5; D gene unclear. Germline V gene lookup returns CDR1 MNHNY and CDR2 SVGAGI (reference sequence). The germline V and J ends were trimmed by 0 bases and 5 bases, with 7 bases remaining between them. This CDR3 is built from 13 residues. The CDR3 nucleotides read TGTGCCAGCAGTTACTCACCGGCCGAGACCCAGTACTTC. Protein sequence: CASSYSPAETQYF.

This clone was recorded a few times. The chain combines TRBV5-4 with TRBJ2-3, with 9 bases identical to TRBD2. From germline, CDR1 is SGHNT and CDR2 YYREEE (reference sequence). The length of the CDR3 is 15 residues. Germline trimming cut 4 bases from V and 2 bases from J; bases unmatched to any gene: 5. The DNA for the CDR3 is TGTGCCAGCAGCGAGACTAGCGGCAACACAGATACGCAGTATTTT. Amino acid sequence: CASSETSGNTDTQYF.

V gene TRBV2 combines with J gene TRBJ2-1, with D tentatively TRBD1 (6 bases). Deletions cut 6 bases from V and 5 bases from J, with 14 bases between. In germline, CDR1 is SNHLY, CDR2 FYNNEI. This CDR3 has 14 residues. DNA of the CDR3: TGTGCCAGCAGCAGAACCAGGACAGACAATGAGCAGTTCTTC. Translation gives CASSRTRTDNEQFF.

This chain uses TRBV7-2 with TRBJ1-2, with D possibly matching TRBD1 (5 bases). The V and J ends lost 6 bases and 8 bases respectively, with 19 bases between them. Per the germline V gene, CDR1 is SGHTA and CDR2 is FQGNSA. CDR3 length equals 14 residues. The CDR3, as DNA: TGTGCCAGCAGACCGCCGGGACCCGAGAGGGGCTACACCTTC. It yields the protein CASRPPGPERGYTF.

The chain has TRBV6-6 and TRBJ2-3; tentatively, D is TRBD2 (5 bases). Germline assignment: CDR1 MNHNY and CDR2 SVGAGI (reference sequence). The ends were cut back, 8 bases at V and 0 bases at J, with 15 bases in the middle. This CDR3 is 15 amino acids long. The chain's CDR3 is CASARGGGSTDTQYF. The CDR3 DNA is TGTGCCAGCGCAAGAGGAGGCGGCAGCACAGATACGCAGTATTTT.

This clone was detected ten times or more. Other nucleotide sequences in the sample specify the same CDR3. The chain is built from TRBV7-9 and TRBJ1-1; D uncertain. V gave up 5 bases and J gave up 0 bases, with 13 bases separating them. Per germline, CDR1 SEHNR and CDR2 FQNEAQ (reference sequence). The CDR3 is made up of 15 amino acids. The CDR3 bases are TGTGCCAGCAGCCTGGGAGGAGACTTGAACACTGAAGCTTTCTTT. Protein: CASSLGGDLNTEAFF.

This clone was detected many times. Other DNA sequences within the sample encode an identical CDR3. CDR3 nucleotides: TGTGCCAGCAGCTTTAACAGGGGGAAAGAGACCCAGTACTTC. Amino acids: CASSFNRGKETQYF. The rearrangement uses TRBV11-2 and TRBJ2-5, with 8 bases matching TRBD1. CDR1 is SGHAT, CDR2 FQNNGV, per germline. The V and J ends lost 3 bases and 3 bases, in that order; junction bases with no gene match: 3. The CDR3 is made up of 14 amino acids.

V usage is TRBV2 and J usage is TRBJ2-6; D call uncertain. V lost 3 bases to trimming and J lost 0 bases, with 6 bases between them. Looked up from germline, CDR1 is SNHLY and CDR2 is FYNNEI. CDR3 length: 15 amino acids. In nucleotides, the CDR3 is TGTGCCAGCAGTGATGGACGCTCTGGGGCCAACGTCCTGACTTTC. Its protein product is CASSDGRSGANVLTF.

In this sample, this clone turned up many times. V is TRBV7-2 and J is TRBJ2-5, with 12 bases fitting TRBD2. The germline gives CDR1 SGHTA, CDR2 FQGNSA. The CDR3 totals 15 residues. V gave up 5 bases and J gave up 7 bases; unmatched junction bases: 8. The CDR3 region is CASSPPGLAGGTQYF. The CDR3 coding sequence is TGTGCCAGCAGCCCGCCGGGACTAGCGGGCGGGACCCAGTACTTC.

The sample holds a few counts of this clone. This chain's CDR3 is CASSLPGQWGGANVLTF. The CDR3 nucleotides are TGTGCCAGCAGTTTACCGGGACAGTGGGGTGGAGCCAACGTCCTGACTTTC. The chain employs TRBV28 and TRBJ2-6; TRBD1 matches 7 bases. Germline loops: CDR1 MDHEN, CDR2 SYDVKM. This CDR3 has 17 residues. The ends lost 2 bases at V and 7 bases at J; junction bases unmatched: 11.

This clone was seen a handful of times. The CDR3 nucleotides are TGTGCCAGCAGCTCCTGGAATGAAAAACTGTTTTTT. This gives the protein CASSSWNEKLFF. V is TRBV13 and J is TRBJ1-4; D not certain. The CDR3 is 12 residues long. The V and J ends lost 4 bases and 5 bases respectively, with 5 bases between them. The germline gives CDR1 PRHDT, CDR2 FYEKMQ (reference sequence).

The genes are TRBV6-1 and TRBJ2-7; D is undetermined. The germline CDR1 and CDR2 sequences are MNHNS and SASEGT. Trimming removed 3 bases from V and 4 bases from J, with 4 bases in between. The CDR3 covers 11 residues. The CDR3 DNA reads TGTGCCAGCAGTGAGGGGTACGAGCAGTACTTC. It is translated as CASSEGYEQYF.

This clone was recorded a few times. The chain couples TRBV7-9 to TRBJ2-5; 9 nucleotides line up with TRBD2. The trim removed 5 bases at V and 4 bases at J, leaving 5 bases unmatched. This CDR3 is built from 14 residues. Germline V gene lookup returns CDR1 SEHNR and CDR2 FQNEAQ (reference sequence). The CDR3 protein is CASSPAGGPETQYF. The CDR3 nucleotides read TGTGCCAGCAGCCCAGCGGGAGGCCCAGAGACCCAGTACTTC.

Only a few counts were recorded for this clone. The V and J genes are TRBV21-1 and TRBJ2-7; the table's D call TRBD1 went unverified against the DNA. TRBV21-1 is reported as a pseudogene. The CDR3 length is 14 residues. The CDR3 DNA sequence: TGTGCCAGCAGCAAAGATAGACAGGCCTACGAGCAGTACTTC. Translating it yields CASSKDRQAYEQYF.

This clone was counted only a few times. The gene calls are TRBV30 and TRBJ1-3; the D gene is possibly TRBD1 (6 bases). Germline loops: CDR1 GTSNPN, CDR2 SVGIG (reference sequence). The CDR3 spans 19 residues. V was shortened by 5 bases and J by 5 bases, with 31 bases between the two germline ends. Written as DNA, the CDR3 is TGTGCCTGGGGTACAAGTTTCAGCGGGGCCGGGGGGCGCCGAAACACCATATATTTT. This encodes CAWGTSFSGAGGRRNTIYF.

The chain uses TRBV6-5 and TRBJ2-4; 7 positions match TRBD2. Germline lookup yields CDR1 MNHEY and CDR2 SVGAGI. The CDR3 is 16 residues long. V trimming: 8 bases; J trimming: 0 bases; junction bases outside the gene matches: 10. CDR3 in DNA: TGTGCCAGCGGTTTTGAGCGGGGTTTAGCCAAAAACATTCAGTACTTC. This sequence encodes CASGFERGLAKNIQYF.

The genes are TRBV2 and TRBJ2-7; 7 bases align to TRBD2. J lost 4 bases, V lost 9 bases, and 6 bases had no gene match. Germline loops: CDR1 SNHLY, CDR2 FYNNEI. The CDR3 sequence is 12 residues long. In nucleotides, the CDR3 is TGTGCCAGTGGGCGGGAGTATTACGAGCAGTACTTC. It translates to CASGREYYEQYF.

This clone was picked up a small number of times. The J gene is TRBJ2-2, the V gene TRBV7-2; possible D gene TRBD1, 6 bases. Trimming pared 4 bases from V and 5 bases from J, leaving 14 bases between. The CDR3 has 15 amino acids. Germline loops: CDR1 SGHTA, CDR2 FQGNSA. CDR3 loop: CASSSGQRGTGELFF. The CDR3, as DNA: TGTGCCAGCAGCTCGGGACAAAGGGGAACCGGGGAGCTGTTTTTT.

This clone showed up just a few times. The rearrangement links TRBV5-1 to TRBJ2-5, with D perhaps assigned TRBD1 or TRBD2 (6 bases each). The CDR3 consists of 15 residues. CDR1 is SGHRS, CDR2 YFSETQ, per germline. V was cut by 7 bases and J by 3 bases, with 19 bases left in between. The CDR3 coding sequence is TGCGCCAGCGACTTTGATGGGGGGCTAGAAGAGACCCAGTACTTC. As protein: CASDFDGGLEETQYF.

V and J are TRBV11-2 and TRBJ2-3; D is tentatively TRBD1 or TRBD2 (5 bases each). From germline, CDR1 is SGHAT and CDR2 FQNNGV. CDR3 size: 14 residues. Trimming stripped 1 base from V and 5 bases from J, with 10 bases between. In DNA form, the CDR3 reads TGTGCCAGCAGCTTAGGAGGGGTAGAAGATACGCAGTATTTT. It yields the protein CASSLGGVEDTQYF.